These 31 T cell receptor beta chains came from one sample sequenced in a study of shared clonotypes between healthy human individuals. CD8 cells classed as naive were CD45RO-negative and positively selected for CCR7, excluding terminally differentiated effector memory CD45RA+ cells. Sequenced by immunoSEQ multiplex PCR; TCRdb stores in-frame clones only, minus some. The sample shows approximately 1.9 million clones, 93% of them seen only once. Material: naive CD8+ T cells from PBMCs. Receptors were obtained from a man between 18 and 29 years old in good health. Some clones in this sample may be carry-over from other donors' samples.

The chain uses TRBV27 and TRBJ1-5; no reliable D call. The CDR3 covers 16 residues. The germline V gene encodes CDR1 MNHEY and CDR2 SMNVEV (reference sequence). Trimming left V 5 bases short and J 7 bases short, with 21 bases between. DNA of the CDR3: TGTGCCAGCAGTCCTCGGGGAGAAGGCGGCCGCCAGCCCCAGCATTTT. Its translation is CASSPRGEGGRQPQHF.

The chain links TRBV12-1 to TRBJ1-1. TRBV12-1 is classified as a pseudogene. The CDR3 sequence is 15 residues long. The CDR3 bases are TGTGCCAGCAGCTTTGACGGAGAAATGAACACTGAAGCTTTCTTT. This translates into CASSFDGEMNTEAFF.

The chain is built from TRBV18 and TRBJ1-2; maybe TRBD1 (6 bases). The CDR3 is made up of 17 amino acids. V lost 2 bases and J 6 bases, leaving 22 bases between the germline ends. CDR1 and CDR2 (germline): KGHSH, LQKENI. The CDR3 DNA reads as TGTGCCAGCTCACCAGACAGGACCGCCCCGGGGTTGGATGGCTACACCTTC. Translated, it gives CASSPDRTAPGLDGYTF.

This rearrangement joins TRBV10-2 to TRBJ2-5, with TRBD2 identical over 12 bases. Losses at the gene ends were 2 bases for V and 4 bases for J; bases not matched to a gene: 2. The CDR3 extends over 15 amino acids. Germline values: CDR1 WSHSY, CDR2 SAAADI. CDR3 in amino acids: CASSERLAGAETQYF. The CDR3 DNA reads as TGCGCCAGCAGTGAGCGACTAGCGGGAGCAGAGACCCAGTACTTC.

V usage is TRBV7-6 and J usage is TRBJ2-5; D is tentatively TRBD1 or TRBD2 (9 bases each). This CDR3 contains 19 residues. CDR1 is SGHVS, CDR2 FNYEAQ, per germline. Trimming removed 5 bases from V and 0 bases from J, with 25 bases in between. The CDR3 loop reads CASSPRGGTGNRYQETQYF. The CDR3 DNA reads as TGTGCCAGCAGCCCGCGGGGGGGGACAGGGAATCGGTACCAAGAGACCCAGTACTTC. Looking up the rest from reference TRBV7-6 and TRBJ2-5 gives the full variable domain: GAGVSQSPRYKVTKRGQDVALRCDPISGHVSLYWYRQALGQGPEFLTYFNYEAQQDKSGLPNDRFSAERPEGSISTLTIQRTEQRDSAMYRCASSPRGGTGNRYQETQYFGPGTRLLVL.

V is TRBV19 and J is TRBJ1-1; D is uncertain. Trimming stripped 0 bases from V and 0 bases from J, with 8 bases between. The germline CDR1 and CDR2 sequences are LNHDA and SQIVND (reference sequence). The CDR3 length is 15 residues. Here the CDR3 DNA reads TGTGCCAGTAGTATAGATCAGTTCATGAACACTGAAGCTTTCTTT. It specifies CASSIDQFMNTEAFF.

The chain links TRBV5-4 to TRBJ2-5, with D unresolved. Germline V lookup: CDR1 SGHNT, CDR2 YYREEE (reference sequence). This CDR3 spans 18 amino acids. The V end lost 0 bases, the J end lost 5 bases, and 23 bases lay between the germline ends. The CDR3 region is CASSLDRQLYTSLETQYF. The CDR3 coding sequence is TGTGCCAGCAGCTTGGACCGCCAGCTCTATACCTCCCTGGAGACCCAGTACTTC.

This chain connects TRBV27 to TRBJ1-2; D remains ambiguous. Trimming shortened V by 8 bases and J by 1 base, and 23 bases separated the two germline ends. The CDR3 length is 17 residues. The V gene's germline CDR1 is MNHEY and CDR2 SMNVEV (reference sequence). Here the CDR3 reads CASAPREVVSHNYGYTF. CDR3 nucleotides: TGTGCCAGCGCTCCCCGTGAGGTTGTCAGCCATAACTATGGCTACACCTTC.

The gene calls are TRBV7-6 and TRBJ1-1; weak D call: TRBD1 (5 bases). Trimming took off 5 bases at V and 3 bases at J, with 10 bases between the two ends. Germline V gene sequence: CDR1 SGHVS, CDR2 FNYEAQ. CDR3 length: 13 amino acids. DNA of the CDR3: TGTGCCAGCAGCCATCGACAGTACACTGAAGCTTTCTTT. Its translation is CASSHRQYTEAFF.

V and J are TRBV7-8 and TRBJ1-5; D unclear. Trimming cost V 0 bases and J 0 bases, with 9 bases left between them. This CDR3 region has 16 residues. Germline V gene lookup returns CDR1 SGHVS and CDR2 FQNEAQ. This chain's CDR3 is CASSLASRTSNQPQHF. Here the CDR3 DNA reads TGTGCCAGCAGCTTAGCGTCCAGGACTAGCAATCAGCCCCAGCATTTT.

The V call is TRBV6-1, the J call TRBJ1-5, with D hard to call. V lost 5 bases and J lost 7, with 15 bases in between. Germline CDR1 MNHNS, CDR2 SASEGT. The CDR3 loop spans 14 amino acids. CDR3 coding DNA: TGTGCCAGCAGTTCAGAGGGCCGGGGACAGCCCCAGCATTTT. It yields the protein CASSSEGRGQPQHF.

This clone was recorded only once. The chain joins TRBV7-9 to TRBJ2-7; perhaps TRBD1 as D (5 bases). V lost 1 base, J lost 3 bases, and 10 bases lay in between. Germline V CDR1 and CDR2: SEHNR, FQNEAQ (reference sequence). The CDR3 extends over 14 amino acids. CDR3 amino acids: CASSLGPRGYEQYF. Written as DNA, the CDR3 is TGTGCCAGCAGCTTAGGACCAAGGGGCTACGAGCAGTACTTC.

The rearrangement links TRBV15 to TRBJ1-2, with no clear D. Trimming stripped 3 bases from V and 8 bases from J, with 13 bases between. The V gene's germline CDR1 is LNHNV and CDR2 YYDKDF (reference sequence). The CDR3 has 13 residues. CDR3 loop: CATSRHTQDGYTF. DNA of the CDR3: TGTGCCACCAGCAGGCATACCCAGGACGGCTACACCTTC.

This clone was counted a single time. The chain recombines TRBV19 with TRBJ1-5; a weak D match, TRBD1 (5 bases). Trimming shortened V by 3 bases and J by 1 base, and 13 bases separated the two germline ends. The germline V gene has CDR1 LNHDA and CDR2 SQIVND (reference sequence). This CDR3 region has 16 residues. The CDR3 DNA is TGTGCCAGTAGTATCAGGGACCATGGCAGCAATCAGCCCCAGCATTTT. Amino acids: CASSIRDHGSNQPQHF.

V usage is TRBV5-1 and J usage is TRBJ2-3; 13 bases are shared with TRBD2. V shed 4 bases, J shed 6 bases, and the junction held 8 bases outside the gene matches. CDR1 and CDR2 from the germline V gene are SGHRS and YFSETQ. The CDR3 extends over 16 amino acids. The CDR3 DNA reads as TGCGCCAGCAGCATGGGACTAGCGGGATACGGGGATACGCAGTATTTT. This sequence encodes CASSMGLAGYGDTQYF.

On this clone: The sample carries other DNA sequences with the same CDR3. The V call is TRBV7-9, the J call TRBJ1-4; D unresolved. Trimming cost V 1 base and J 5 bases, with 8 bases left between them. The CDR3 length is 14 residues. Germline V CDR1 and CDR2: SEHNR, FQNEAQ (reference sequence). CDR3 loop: CASSLVGPNEKLFF. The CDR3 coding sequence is TGTGCCAGCAGCTTAGTGGGCCCCAATGAAAAACTGTTTTTT. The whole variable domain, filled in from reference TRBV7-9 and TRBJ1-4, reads DTGVSQNPRHKITKRGQNVTFRCDPISEHNRLYWYRQTLGQGPEFLTYFQNEAQLEKSRLLSDRFSAERPKGSFSTLEIQRTEQGDSAMYLCASSLVGPNEKLFFGSGTQLSVL.

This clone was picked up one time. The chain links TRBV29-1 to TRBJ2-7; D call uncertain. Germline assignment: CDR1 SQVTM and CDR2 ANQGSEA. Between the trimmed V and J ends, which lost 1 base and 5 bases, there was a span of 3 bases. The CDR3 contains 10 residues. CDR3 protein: CSVEANEQYF. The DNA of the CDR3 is TGCAGCGTTGAAGCCAACGAGCAGTACTTC.

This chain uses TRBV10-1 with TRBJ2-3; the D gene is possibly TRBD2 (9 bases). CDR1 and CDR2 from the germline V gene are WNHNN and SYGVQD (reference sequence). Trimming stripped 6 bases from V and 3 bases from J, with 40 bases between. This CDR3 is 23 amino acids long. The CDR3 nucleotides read TGCGCCAGCAGCCTCGGACAGGGTATTATCGTGGCTAGCGGGATCCGGCCGACAGATACGCAGTATTTT. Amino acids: CASSLGQGIIVASGIRPTDTQYF.

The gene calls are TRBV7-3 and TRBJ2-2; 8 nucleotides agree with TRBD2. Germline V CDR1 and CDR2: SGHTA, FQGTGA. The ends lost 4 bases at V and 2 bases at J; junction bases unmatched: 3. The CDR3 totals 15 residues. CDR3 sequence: CASSSSGRNTGELFF. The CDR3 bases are TGTGCCAGCAGCTCGAGCGGGAGAAACACCGGGGAGCTGTTTTTT.

The CDR3 bases are TGTGCCAGCAGTTTAGGCGGGGATGGATACTATGGCTACACCTTC. Its protein is CASSLGGDGYYGYTF. The J gene is TRBJ1-2, the V gene TRBV28; D remains unclear. The ends were cut back, 2 bases at V and 3 bases at J, with 13 bases in the middle. The CDR3 consists of 15 residues. Germline CDR1 is MDHEN and CDR2 is SYDVKM.

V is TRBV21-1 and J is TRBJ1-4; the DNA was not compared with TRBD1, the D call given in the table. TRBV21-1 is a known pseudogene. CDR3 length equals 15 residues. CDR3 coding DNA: TGTGCCAGCAGCCCGTGGGACAGGGCGGGCGAAAAACTGTTTTTT. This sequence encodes CASSPWDRAGEKLFF.

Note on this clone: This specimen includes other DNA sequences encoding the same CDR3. CDR3 bases: TGTGCCAGCAGTTATTTAGGGGGAGCCTACGAGCAGTACTTC. This gives the protein CASSYLGGAYEQYF. The rearrangement links TRBV6-5 to TRBJ2-7, with D tentatively TRBD1 (6 bases). The germline gives CDR1 MNHEY, CDR2 SVGAGI. Trimming pared 3 bases from V and 2 bases from J, leaving 11 bases between. The CDR3 totals 14 residues.

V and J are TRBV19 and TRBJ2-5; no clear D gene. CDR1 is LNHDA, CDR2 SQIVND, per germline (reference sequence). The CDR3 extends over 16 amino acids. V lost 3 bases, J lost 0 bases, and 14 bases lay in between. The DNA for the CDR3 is TGTGCCAGTAGTATTACCGGGCAGACGTACCAAGAGACCCAGTACTTC. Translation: CASSITGQTYQETQYF.

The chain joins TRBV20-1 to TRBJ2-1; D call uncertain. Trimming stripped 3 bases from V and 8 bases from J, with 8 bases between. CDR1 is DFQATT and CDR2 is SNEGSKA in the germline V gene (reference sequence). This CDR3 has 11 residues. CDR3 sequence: CSASLKDEQFF. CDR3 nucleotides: TGCAGTGCTAGTTTAAAGGATGAGCAGTTCTTC.

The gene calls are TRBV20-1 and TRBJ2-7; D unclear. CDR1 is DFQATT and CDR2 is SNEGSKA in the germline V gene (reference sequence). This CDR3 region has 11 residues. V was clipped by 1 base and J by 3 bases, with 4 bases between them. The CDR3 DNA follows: TGCAGTGCTAGAGTGGTCTACGAGCAGTACTTC. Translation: CSARVVYEQYF.

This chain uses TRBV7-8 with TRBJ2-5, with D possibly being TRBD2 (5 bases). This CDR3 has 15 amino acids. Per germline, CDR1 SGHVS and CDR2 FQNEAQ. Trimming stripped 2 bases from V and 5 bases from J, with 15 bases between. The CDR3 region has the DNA TGTGCCAGCAGCTTAAATCGGGCGGGTTGGGAGACCCAGTACTTC. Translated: CASSLNRAGWETQYF.

CDR3: CASSYNPARPGNTIYF. The DNA for the CDR3 is TGTGCCAGCAGTTACAACCCCGCCCGGCCCGGAAACACCATATATTTT. The genes are TRBV6-5 and TRBJ1-3; D remains ambiguous. Germline V gene lookup returns CDR1 MNHEY and CDR2 SVGAGI. V dropped 2 bases and J dropped 4 bases, with 15 bases sitting between them. CDR3 length equals 16 residues.

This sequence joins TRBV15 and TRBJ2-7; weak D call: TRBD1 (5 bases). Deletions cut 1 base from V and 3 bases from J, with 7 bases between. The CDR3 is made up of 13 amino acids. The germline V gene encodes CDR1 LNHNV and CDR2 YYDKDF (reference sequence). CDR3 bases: TGTGCCACCAGCAGAGGGGGCAGCTACGAGCAGTACTTC. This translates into CATSRGGSYEQYF.

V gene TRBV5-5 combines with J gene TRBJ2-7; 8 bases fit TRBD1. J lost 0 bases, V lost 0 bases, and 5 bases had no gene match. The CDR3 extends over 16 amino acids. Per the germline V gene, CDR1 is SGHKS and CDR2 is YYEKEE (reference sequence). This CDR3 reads CASSLDRGDSSYEQYF. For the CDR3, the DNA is TGTGCCAGCAGCTTGGACAGGGGGGACAGCTCCTACGAGCAGTACTTC. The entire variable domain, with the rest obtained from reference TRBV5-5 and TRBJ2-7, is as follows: DAGVTQSPTHLIKTRGQQVTLRCSPISGHKSVSWYQQVLGQGPQFIFQYYEKEERGRGNFPDRFSARQFPNYSSELNVNALLLGDSALYLCASSLDRGDSSYEQYFGPGTRLTVT.

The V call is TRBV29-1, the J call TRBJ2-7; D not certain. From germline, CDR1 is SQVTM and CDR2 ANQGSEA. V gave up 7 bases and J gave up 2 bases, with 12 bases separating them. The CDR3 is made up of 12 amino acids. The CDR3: CSARVGPYEQYF. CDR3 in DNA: TGCAGCGCCCGCGTTGGCCCCTACGAGCAGTACTTC.

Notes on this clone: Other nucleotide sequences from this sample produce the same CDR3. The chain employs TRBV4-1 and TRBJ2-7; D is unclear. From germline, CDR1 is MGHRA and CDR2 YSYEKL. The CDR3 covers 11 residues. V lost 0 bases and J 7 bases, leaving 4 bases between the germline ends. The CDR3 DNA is TGCGCCAGCAGCCAAGAGGGAGAGCAGTACTTC. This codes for CASSQEGEQYF.